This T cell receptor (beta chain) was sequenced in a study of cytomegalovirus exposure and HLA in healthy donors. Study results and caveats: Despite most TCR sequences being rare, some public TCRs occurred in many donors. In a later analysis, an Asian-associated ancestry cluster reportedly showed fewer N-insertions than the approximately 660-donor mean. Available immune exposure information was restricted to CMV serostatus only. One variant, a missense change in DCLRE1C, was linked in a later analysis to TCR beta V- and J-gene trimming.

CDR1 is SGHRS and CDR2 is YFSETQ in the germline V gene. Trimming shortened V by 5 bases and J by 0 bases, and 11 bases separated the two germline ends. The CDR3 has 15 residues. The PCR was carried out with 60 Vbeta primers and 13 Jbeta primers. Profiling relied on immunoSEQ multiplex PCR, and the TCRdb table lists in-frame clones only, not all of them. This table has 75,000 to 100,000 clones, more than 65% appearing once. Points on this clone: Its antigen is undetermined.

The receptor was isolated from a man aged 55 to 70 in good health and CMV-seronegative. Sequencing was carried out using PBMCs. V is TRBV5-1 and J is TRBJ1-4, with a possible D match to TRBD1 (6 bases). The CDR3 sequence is CASRPTGSTNEKLFF. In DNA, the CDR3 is TGCGCCAGCAGACCAACAGGGTCAACTAATGAAAAACTGTTTTTT.